Shown below are 25 T cell receptor beta chains from a single sample sequenced in a study of T cells after yellow fever vaccination. TCRdb recomputed calls from the 5' RACE reads with MiXCR, one row per CDR3 protein. The sample holds about 260,000 distinct CDR3 sequences; 10% to 15% are singletons and the top ten take about 0.54%. The sequences come from CD4+ T cells sorted from PBMCs, collected 45 days after the yellow fever booster vaccination. These receptors originate from a man aged 25 to 45 who received the YFV17D yellow fever vaccine.

The J gene is TRBJ1-1, the V gene TRBV7-2, with D possibly matching TRBD1 (5 bases). The CDR3 contains 11 residues. Germline V gives CDR1 SGHTA, CDR2 FQGNSA. The V end was cut by 1 base, the J end by 9 bases, with 6 bases between. The CDR3 protein is CASSLGTQAFF. CDR3 nucleotide sequence: TGTGCCAGCAGCTTAGGGACACAAGCTTTCTTT. Full variable domain (rest looked up from reference TRBV7-2 and TRBJ1-1): GAGVSQSPSNKVTEKGKDVELRCDPISGHTALYWYRQSLGQGLEFLIYFQGNSAPDKSGLPSDRFSAERTGGSVSTLTIQRTQQEDSAVYLCASSLGTQAFFGQGTRLTVV.

This clonotype was counted between two and nine times. This rearrangement joins TRBV20-1 to TRBJ2-7; 12 positions match TRBD2. There are 14 residues in the CDR3. With 5 bases clipped from V and 3 bases from J, the junction kept 5 bases outside the gene matches. Germline values: CDR1 DFQATT, CDR2 SNEGSKA (reference sequence). The CDR3 protein is CSAQPTSGSYEQYF. CDR3 DNA sequence: TGCAGTGCTCAGCCGACTAGCGGGAGCTACGAGCAGTACTTC.

This clonotype was seen at least ten times. This rearrangement joins TRBV9 to TRBJ2-7; 10 nucleotides match TRBD2. Per germline, CDR1 SGDLS and CDR2 YYNGEE. Trimming cost V 2 bases and J 2 bases; bases outside gene matches: 4. This CDR3 contains 15 residues. CDR3 bases: TGTGCCAGCAGCGTCTCAGCGGGAGGGCCCTACGAGCAGTACTTC. Translation gives CASSVSAGGPYEQYF. Using reference TRBV9 and TRBJ2-7 for the parts outside the CDR3, the full variable domain is DSGVTQTPKHLITATGQRVTLRCSPRSGDLSVYWYQQSLDQGLQFLIQYYNGEERAKGNILERFSAQQFPDLHSELNLSSLELGDSALYFCASSVSAGGPYEQYFGPGTRLTVT.

This clonotype has only a few counts. The chain is built from TRBV15 and TRBJ2-7; 9 nucleotides match TRBD1. The germline CDR1 and CDR2 sequences are LNHNV and YYDKDF (reference sequence). This CDR3 spans 14 amino acids. Unmatched junction bases numbered 3, after V lost 3 bases and J lost 3 bases. The DNA of the CDR3 is TGTGCCACCAGCAGCCGGACAGGGGTCTACGAGCAGTACTTC. Its protein is CATSSRTGVYEQYF. The complete variable domain, with remaining parts taken from reference TRBV15 and TRBJ2-7, reads DAMVIQNPRYQVTQFGKPVTLSCSQTLNHNVMYWYQQKSSQAPKLLFHYYDKDFNNEADTPDNFQSRRPNTSFCFLDIRSPGLGDTAMYLCATSSRTGVYEQYFGPGTRLTVT.

The chain is built from TRBV4-3 and TRBJ2-2; TRBD2 might be the D (5 bases). Germline lookup yields CDR1 LGHNA and CDR2 YSLEER. The CDR3 runs to 15 residues. V was pared by 3 bases and J by 1 base, with 9 bases between. The CDR3 loop reads CASSQATRNTGELFF. DNA of the CDR3: TGCGCCAGCAGCCAGGCTACTAGGAACACCGGGGAGCTGTTTTTT.

The CDR3 reads CASSFQLAGGRSYNEQFF. The CDR3 nucleotides are TGTGCCAGCAGCTTCCAACTAGCGGGAGGACGCTCCTACAATGAGCAGTTCTTC. The chain couples TRBV5-6 to TRBJ2-1; 12 bases line up with TRBD2. Germline-derived CDR1 and CDR2 are SGHDT and YYEEEE. V dropped 2 bases and J dropped 0; count of bases not matched to a gene: 6. The CDR3 contains 18 residues.

V and J are TRBV3-1 and TRBJ1-5; D perhaps matches TRBD1 (5 bases). The CDR3 sequence is 14 residues long. Between the trimmed V and J ends, which lost 1 base and 9 bases, there was a span of 13 bases. The V gene's germline CDR1 is LGHDT and CDR2 YNNKEL (reference sequence). CDR3 coding DNA: TGTGCCAGCAGCCAAGGGACCGGGGCAATGCCCCAGCATTTT. Encoded protein: CASSQGTGAMPQHF.

This chain links TRBV30 with TRBJ2-5, with D uncertain. This CDR3 comprises 14 residues. The germline V gene encodes CDR1 GTSNPN and CDR2 SVGIG (reference sequence). V was clipped by 2 bases and J by 5 bases, with 15 bases between them. CDR3 amino acids: CAWSFWVGVETQYF. The DNA of the CDR3 is TGTGCCTGGAGTTTCTGGGTTGGGGTGGAGACCCAGTACTTC. The full variable domain, completed using reference TRBV30 and TRBJ2-5, is SQTIHQWPATLVQPVGSPLSLECTVEGTSNPNLYWYRQAAGRGLQLLFYSVGIGQISSEVPQNLSASRPQDRQFILSSKKLLLSDSGFYLCAWSFWVGVETQYFGPGTRLLVL.

This clonotype came up a few times. The genes are TRBV5-1 and TRBJ1-5; D gene unclear. This CDR3 is 14 amino acids long. Germline V gene lookup returns CDR1 SGHRS and CDR2 YFSETQ. The V gene lost 3 bases and the J gene lost 2 bases, with 9 bases spanning the gap. The CDR3: CASSSGEGNQPQHF. The DNA for the CDR3 is TGCGCCAGCAGCTCAGGAGAAGGCAATCAGCCCCAGCATTTT.

V gene TRBV20-1 combines with J gene TRBJ2-1, with 7 bases fitting TRBD1. This CDR3 has 13 amino acids. V gave up 0 bases and J gave up 9 bases; unmatched junction bases: 5. The germline V gene has CDR1 DFQATT and CDR2 SNEGSKA (reference sequence). The CDR3 nucleotides are TGCAGTGCTAGAGATGACAGGGCCTCTGAGCAGTTCTTC. Translation: CSARDDRASEQFF.

This clonotype appeared many times. The chain uses TRBV20-1 and TRBJ2-1; 7 positions match TRBD2. The junction had 13 bases not matched to a gene; V was cut back by 4 bases and J by 1 base. This CDR3 contains 17 residues. The germline gives CDR1 DFQATT, CDR2 SNEGSKA (reference sequence). The CDR3 DNA sequence: TGCAGTGCTATATTGGATGGGGCTAGCGGATCCTACAATGAGCAGTTCTTC. As protein: CSAILDGASGSYNEQFF.

This clonotype was seen only a few times. This chain links TRBV7-2 with TRBJ2-7; 7 bases fit TRBD2. The CDR3 totals 15 residues. V gave up 1 base and J gave up 2 bases; unmatched junction bases: 5. Germline lookup yields CDR1 SGHTA and CDR2 FQGNSA. The CDR3 region has the DNA TGTGCCAGCAGCTTAGTCCGGGAGGCCGCCTACGAGCAGTACTTC. Residues: CASSLVREAAYEQYF.

This clonotype was seen a few times. The chain employs TRBV7-9 and TRBJ2-1, with 9 bases matching TRBD2. The CDR3 covers 16 residues. Germline CDR1 and CDR2: SEHNR and FQNEAQ (reference sequence). The V gene end was trimmed by 0 bases and the J gene end by 8 bases; junction bases not matched to a gene: 8. The CDR3 DNA follows: TGTGCCAGCAGCTTAGCCCAGAAGACTAGCGGCGATGAGCAGTTCTTC. It translates to CASSLAQKTSGDEQFF.

The V and J genes are TRBV7-2 and TRBJ2-7; 7 bases line up with TRBD1. The CDR3 runs 14 residues. Germline values: CDR1 SGHTA, CDR2 FQGNSA. V lost 3 bases to trimming and J lost 0 bases; unmatched junction nucleotides: 2. The chain's CDR3 is CASSLTGFSYEQYF. CDR3 sequence (DNA): TGTGCCAGCAGCTTGACAGGGTTCTCCTACGAGCAGTACTTC.

The sample holds a few counts of this clonotype. The chain carries TRBV5-1 and TRBJ2-2; 11 bases fit TRBD2. Germline-derived CDR1 and CDR2 are SGHRS and YFSETQ. The length of the CDR3 is 16 residues. The V gene end was trimmed by 3 bases and the J gene end by 6 bases; junction bases not matched to a gene: 7. CDR3 DNA sequence: TGCGCCAGCAGCTATGGGACTAGCGGACTCCCCGGGGAGCTGTTTTTT. As protein: CASSYGTSGLPGELFF.

At least ten counts were recorded for this clonotype. The chain combines TRBV5-5 with TRBJ2-5; D unresolved. Between the trimmed V and J ends, which lost 0 bases and 5 bases, there was a span of 8 bases. Germline CDR1 and CDR2: SGHKS and YYEKEE (reference sequence). CDR3 length: 13 residues. CDR3 bases: TGTGCCAGCAGCTTGGAGCGTGGGGAGACCCAGTACTTC. This encodes CASSLERGETQYF. Drawing the rest from reference TRBV5-5 and TRBJ2-5, the complete variable domain is DAGVTQSPTHLIKTRGQQVTLRCSPISGHKSVSWYQQVLGQGPQFIFQYYEKEERGRGNFPDRFSARQFPNYSSELNVNALLLGDSALYLCASSLERGETQYFGPGTRLLVL.

The chain couples TRBV6-2 or TRBV6-3 to TRBJ2-7; no clear D gene. CDR1 MNHEY and CDR2 SVGEGT come from the germline V gene. V dropped 5 bases and J dropped 3 bases, with 5 bases sitting between them. The CDR3 has 11 amino acids. The CDR3 DNA reads as TGTGCCAGCAGTAATAACTACGAGCAGTACTTC. It yields the protein CASSNNYEQYF.

This chain uses TRBV20-1 with TRBJ2-1; 14 bases map to TRBD2. The CDR3 consists of 18 residues. J was trimmed by 0 bases and V by 5 bases; bases with no gene match: 9. The germline V gene encodes CDR1 DFQATT and CDR2 SNEGSKA (reference sequence). For the CDR3, the DNA is TGCAGTGCTGGAGGGGGACTAGCGGGAGCCTCCTCCTACAATGAGCAGTTCTTC. It is translated as CSAGGGLAGASSYNEQFF.

This clonotype was found a few times. V usage is TRBV5-1 and J usage is TRBJ1-4; maybe TRBD1 (6 bases). Germline CDR1 is SGHRS and CDR2 is YFSETQ. The CDR3 has 13 residues. The V gene lost 8 bases and the J gene lost 8 bases, with 16 bases spanning the gap. The CDR3: CASGNGTSEKLFF. The DNA for the CDR3 is TGCGCCAGTGGAAACGGGACATCGGAAAAACTGTTTTTT.

This clonotype occurred a few times. The chain links TRBV4-3 to TRBJ2-7; D remains ambiguous. Germline CDR1 is LGHNA and CDR2 is YSLEER. The CDR3 length is 13 residues. Between the trimmed V and J ends, which lost 4 bases and 4 bases, there was a span of 11 bases. DNA of the CDR3: TGCGCCAGCAGCCGACGGAGTGGGTACGAGCAGTACTTC. This encodes CASSRRSGYEQYF.

This clonotype turned up a few times. The V and J genes are TRBV5-1 and TRBJ2-3, with 11 bases that match TRBD2. The CDR3 runs to 18 residues. CDR1 and CDR2 from the germline V gene are SGHRS and YFSETQ. V shed 3 bases, J shed 5 bases, and the junction held 14 bases outside the gene matches. The CDR3 bases are TGCGCCAGCAGCTCCGGACTAGCGGGCATCCCTGTGGGAGATACGCAGTATTTT. Translation gives CASSSGLAGIPVGDTQYF.

This clonotype was seen more than once but under ten times. This rearrangement joins TRBV27 to TRBJ2-7, with D possibly being TRBD1 (5 bases). CDR1 MNHEY and CDR2 SMNVEV come from the germline V gene (reference sequence). Trimming took 5 bases from V and 8 from J, leaving 16 bases between them. CDR3 length: 13 residues. The CDR3 nucleotides read TGTGCCAGCAGTCAGGGTGCAAGGCTTAAGCAGTACTTC. Translation gives CASSQGARLKQYF.

The chain couples TRBV27 to TRBJ2-7; 7 positions agree with TRBD1. CDR1 MNHEY and CDR2 SMNVEV come from the germline V gene (reference sequence). The CDR3 covers 14 residues. V was pared by 7 bases and J by 7 bases, with 13 bases of the junction left unmatched. DNA of the CDR3: TGTGCCAGCACCCCGACAGGGACCAAGGGGGAGCAGTACTTC. Protein product: CASTPTGTKGEQYF.

The chain combines TRBV18 with TRBJ2-7, with 7 bases lining up with TRBD2. Germline V CDR1 and CDR2: KGHSH, LQKENI. After removal of 6 bases from V and 2 bases from J, the junction contained 7 bases not matched to a gene. The CDR3 sequence is 14 residues long. DNA for the CDR3: TGTGCCAGCTCCGATAGCGGGCCTCCCTACGAGCAGTACTTC. Translation: CASSDSGPPYEQYF.

This clonotype was observed a handful of times. The rearrangement uses TRBV5-1 and TRBJ2-7; TRBD1 aligns across 8 bases. There are 15 residues in the CDR3. The germline V gene has CDR1 SGHRS and CDR2 YFSETQ. Unmatched junction bases numbered 5, after V lost 0 bases and J lost 3 bases. The CDR3 protein is CASSLEGTGVYEQYF. CDR3 in DNA: TGCGCCAGCAGCTTGGAAGGGACAGGAGTCTACGAGCAGTACTTC.